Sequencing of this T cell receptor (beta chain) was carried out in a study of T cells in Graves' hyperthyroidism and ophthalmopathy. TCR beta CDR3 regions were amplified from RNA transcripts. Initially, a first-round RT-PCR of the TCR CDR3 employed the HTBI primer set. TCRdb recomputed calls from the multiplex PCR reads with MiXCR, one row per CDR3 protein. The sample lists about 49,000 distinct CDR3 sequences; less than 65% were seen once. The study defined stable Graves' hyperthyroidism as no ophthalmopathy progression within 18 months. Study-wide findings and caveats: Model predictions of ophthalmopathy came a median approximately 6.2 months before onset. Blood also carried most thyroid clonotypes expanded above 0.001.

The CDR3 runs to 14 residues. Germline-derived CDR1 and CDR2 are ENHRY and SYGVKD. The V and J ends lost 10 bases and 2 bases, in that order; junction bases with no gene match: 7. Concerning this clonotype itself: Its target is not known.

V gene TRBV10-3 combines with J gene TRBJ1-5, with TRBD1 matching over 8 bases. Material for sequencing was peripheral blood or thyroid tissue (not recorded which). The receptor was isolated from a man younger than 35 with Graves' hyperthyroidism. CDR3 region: CATRTGMGNQPQHF. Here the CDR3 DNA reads TGTGCCACCCGGACAGGGATGGGCAATCAGCCCCAGCATTTT.